This T cell receptor beta chain appears in the sequencing data of a study of PD-1 blockade in mismatch repair-deficient tumors. Across the study: Patients had approximately 11 mismatch repair-deficient cancer types and were previously treated and progressing.

Study-wide findings and caveats: Tumor-resident clones, often absent from pretreatment blood, expanded after pembrolizumab and then contracted.

Some clones are missing from TCRdb's copy, which holds only in-frame ones; the method was immunoSEQ multiplex PCR. The data show tens of thousands of clones, with roughly 80% seen just once and around 5.1% held by the top ten. With respect to this clone: Its cognate antigen is unknown.

The CDR3 has 15 amino acids. Germline CDR1 SGDLS, CDR2 YYNGEE. Trimming removed 2 bases at V and 2 bases at J, with 12 bases between. The sequencing here drew on peripheral blood, taken 44 weeks after starting pembrolizumab. The chain is built from TRBV9 and TRBJ2-3; TRBD2 is a possible D gene (6 bases). The TCR sequence derives from an adult with mismatch repair-deficient cancer. The CDR3 DNA reads as TGTGCCAGCAGCGTTAATCCTAGCGACACAGATACGCAGTATTTT. It encodes CASSVNPSDTDTQYF.